Each of the 9 T cell receptor beta chains below was sequenced from the same sample in a study of shared clonotypes between healthy human individuals. Sequencing was performed with immunoSEQ multiplex PCR; in TCRdb, only in-frame clones are kept and a portion is missing. The table includes 550,000 to 800,000 clones, around 90% detected once. The sequencing sample was made of memory CD8+ T cells from PBMCs. Subset defined: CD45RO+ cells pooled with CCR7-negative TemRA cells. The origin of the receptors is a man younger than 35 in good health. Some clones in this sample may be carry-over from other donors' samples.

V is TRBV9 and J is TRBJ2-7; weak D call: TRBD2 (6 bases). Germline CDR1 SGDLS, CDR2 YYNGEE. The length of the CDR3 is 16 residues. V gave up 0 bases and J gave up 2 bases, with 15 bases separating them. The CDR3 loop is CASSVGFIGGAYEQYF. CDR3 coding DNA: TGTGCCAGCAGCGTAGGGTTTATCGGAGGGGCCTACGAGCAGTACTTC.

The rearrangement joins TRBV6-6 to TRBJ2-7; 10 bases are shared with TRBD2. CDR1 and CDR2 (germline): MNHNY, SVGAGI (reference sequence). The junction had 10 bases not matched to a gene; V was cut back by 2 bases and J by 9 bases. The CDR3 has 15 residues. This chain's CDR3 is CASSYVGLAAVGQYF. DNA of the CDR3: TGTGCCAGCAGTTACGTTGGACTAGCGGCGGTGGGGCAGTACTTC.

V gene TRBV11-2 combines with J gene TRBJ1-2; D unclear. Germline loops: CDR1 SGHAT, CDR2 FQNNGV. Trimming left V 5 bases short and J 3 bases short, with 13 bases between. The CDR3 is 14 residues long. CDR3 coding DNA: TGTGCCAGCAGCCCCCAAGGCCACCACTATGGCTACACCTTC. Translated: CASSPQGHHYGYTF.

The genes are TRBV7-8 and TRBJ1-5; 7 positions agree with TRBD1. Germline V lookup: CDR1 SGHVS, CDR2 FQNEAQ. The ends lost 4 bases at V and 6 bases at J; junction bases unmatched: 9. CDR3 length: 15 amino acids. The CDR3 spells CASSYYRGVGQPQHF. The CDR3 DNA follows: TGTGCCAGCAGCTACTACAGGGGTGTAGGTCAGCCCCAGCATTTT.

This chain links TRBV27 with TRBJ2-4; 8 nucleotides line up with TRBD1. Germline values: CDR1 MNHEY, CDR2 SMNVEV (reference sequence). V dropped 5 bases and J dropped 8; count of bases not matched to a gene: 11. The CDR3 is 15 residues long. As DNA, the CDR3 is TGTGCCAGCAGTCCCCTTAACCTACAGGGGGACATTCAGTACTTC. Translating gives CASSPLNLQGDIQYF.

V and J are TRBV7-7 and TRBJ2-5, with D perhaps matching TRBD1 (6 bases). This CDR3 is built from 15 residues. The germline V gene has CDR1 SSHAT and CDR2 FNYEAQ (reference sequence). Trimming removed 1 base from V and 5 bases from J, with 14 bases in between. In nucleotides, the CDR3 is TGTGCCAGCAGCTTAGGGCCAGGGGATAGTGAGACCCAGTACTTC. As protein: CASSLGPGDSETQYF.

The chain carries TRBV6-7 and TRBJ2-7; D is unclear. TRBV6-7 is identified as an open reading frame with a role that is uncertain. This CDR3 contains 11 residues. V dropped 11 bases and J dropped 5 bases, with 13 bases sitting between them. The CDR3 coding sequence is TGTGCCTCAGTAAGTATAGACGAGCAGTACTTC. Its translation is CASVSIDEQYF.

V and J are TRBV14 and TRBJ2-7; D not certain. This CDR3 contains 14 residues. CDR1 and CDR2 (germline): SGHDN, FVKESK. The germline V and J ends were trimmed by 6 bases and 0 bases, with 12 bases remaining between them. The CDR3 nucleotides read TGTGCCAGCAGTCCGTCTGTCACCTCCTACGAGCAGTACTTC. Its protein is CASSPSVTSYEQYF.

In this sample, this clone turned up once. This rearrangement joins TRBV5-4 to TRBJ2-7; D assignment may be TRBD1 or TRBD2 (5 bases each). The germline CDR1 and CDR2 sequences are SGHNT and YYREEE (reference sequence). The CDR3 spans 15 residues. Trimming cost V 1 base and J 6 bases, with 17 bases left between them. CDR3 in amino acids: CASSLLGELRREQYF. CDR3 in DNA: TGTGCCAGCAGCTTGTTGGGGGAGTTGAGGCGCGAGCAGTACTTC. The full variable domain, completed using reference TRBV5-4 and TRBJ2-7, is ETGVTQSPTHLIKTRGQQVTLRCSSQSGHNTVSWYQQALGQGPQFIFQYYREEENGRGNFPPRFSGLQFPNYSSELNVNALELDDSALYLCASSLLGELRREQYFGPGTRLTVT.